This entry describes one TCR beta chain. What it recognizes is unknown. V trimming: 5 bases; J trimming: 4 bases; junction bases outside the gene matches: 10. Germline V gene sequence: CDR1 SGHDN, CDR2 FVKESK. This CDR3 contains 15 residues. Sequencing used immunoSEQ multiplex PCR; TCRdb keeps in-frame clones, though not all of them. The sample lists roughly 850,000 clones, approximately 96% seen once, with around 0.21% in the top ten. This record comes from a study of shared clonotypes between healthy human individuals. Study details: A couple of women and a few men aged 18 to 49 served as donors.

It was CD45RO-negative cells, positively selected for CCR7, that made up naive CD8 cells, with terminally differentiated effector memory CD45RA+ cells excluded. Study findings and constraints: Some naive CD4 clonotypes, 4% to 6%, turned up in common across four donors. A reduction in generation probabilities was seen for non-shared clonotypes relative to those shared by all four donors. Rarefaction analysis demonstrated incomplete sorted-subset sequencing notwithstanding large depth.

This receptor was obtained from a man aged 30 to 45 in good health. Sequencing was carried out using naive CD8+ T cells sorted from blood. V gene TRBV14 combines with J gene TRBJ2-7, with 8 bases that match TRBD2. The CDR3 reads CASSSREGPIYEQYF. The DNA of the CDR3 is TGTGCCAGCAGCTCCCGGGAGGGTCCTATATACGAGCAGTACTTC.